This T cell receptor (beta chain) was captured in a study of control samples from healthy donors and cancer patients (TCRdb year 2020). About this clone: The clone's antigen remains unknown. No clone much larger than this one lies a single base away; base qualities are absent.

CDR1 MNHEY and CDR2 SMNVEV were looked up in the germline V gene (reference sequence). V and J are trimmed by 4 bases and 4 bases, and the gene matches miss 8 bases of the junction. The CDR3 runs 15 residues from the cysteine to the phenylalanine. The CDR3 DNA has 45 bases and is translated from base 1. The library was generated by the immunoSEQ multiplex PCR assay. Drawn from immuneACCESS, this table holds only the in-frame rearrangements with V and J called that TCRdb kept. Clones are partly lost; checked studies trace under half to an unresolved V gene and leave the rest unexplained. In all, the sample holds around 100,000 clones, and around 90% of those were seen once. The top ten clones comprise roughly 14% of the sample.

The source of this sequence is a man younger than 45 in good health. The sample was blood. This receptor chain uses TRBV27 and TRBJ2-7; 9 central nucleotides agree with TRBD2. The CDR3 has the sequence CASSWGGRAQYEQYF. The bases read TGTGCCAGCAGTTGGGGCGGGAGGGCCCAGTACGAGCAGTACTTC.